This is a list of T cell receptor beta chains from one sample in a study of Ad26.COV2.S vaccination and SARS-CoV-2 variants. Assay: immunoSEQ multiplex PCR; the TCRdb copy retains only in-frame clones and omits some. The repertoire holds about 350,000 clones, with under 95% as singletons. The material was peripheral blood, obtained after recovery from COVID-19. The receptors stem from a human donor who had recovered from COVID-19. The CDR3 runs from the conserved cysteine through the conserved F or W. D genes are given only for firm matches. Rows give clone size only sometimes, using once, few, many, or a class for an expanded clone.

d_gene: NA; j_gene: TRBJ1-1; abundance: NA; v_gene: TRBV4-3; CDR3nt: TGCGCCAGCAGCCGCCAAACAGCAAACACTGAAGCTTTCTTT; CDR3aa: CASSRQTANTEAFF
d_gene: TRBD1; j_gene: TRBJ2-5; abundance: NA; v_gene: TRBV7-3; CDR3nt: TGTGCCAGCAGCTACAGGGGCAGGGAGACCCAGTACTTC; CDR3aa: CASSYRGRETQYF
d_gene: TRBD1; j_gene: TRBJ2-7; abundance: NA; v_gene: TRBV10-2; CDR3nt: TGCGCCAGCACCCACGGGACAGGGTTCTACGAGCAGTACTTC; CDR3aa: CASTHGTGFYEQYF
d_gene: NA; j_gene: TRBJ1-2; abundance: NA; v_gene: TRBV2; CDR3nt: TGTGCCAGCAGTGAAAGGACAGCTTATGGCTACACCTTC; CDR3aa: CASSERTAYGYTF
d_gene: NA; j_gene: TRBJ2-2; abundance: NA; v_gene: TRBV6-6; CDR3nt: TGTGCCAGCAGACCCGGGGGGCAAAACACCGGGGAGCTGTTTTTT; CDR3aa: CASRPGGQNTGELFF
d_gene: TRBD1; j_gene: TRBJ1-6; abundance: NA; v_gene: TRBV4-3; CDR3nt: TGCGCCAGCAGCCAAAGGGGGCGGAATAATTCACCCCTCCACTTT; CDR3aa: CASSQRGRNNSPLHF
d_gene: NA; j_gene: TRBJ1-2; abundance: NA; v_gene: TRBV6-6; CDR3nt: TGTGCCAGCACCGAAACAGAGAACTATGGCTACACCTTC; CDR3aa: CASTETENYGYTF
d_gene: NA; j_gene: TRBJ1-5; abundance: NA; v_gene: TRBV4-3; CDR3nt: TGCGCCAGCAGCCTAGGGACAAACCAGCCCCAGCATTTT; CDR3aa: CASSLGTNQPQHF
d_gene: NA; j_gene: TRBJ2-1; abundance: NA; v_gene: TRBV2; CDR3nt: TGTGCCAGCAGTGAAAGGGACGGGAGACCTCAGTTCTTC; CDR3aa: CASSERDGRPQFF
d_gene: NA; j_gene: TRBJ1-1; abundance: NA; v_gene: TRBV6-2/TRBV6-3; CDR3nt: TGTGCCAGCAGTCTACAGGGAAACACTGAAGCTTTCTTT; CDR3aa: CASSLQGNTEAFF
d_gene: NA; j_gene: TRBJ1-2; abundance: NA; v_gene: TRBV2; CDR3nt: TGTGCCAGAAACATCCGGGGCACCTATGGCTACACCTTC; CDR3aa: CARNIRGTYGYTF
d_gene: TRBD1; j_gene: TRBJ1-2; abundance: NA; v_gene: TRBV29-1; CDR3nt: TGCAGCGTTGAAGATTCTCCCGCAGGGGGTGGCTACACCTTC; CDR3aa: CSVEDSPAGGGYTF
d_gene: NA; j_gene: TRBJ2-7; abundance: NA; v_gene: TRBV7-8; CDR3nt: TGTGCCAGCAGCTTAGAGTTTAGCGACTACGAGCAGTACTTC; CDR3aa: CASSLEFSDYEQYF
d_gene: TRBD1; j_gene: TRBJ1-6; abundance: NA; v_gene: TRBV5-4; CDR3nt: TGTGCCAGCAGCTTGCTACAGGGGTGGAATTCACCCCTCCACTTT; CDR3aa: CASSLLQGWNSPLHF
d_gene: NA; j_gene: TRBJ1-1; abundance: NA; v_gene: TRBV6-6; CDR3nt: TGTGCCAGCAGTTACTTGACCTTGAACACTGAAGCTTTCTTT; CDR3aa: CASSYLTLNTEAFF
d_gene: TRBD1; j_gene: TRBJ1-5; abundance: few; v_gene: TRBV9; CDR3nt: TGTGCCAGCAGTCGTACAGGGGGCGATCAGCCCCAGCATTTT; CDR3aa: CASSRTGGDQPQHF
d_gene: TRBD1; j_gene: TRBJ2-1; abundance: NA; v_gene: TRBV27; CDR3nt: TGTGCCAGCAGTTCGGGACAGCCCAATGAGCAGTTCTTC; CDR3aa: CASSSGQPNEQFF
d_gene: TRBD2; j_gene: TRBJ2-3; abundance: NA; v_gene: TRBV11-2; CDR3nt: TGTGCCAGCAGCTTAGGCGGGGGTCCGCAGTATTTT; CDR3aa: CASSLGGGPQYF
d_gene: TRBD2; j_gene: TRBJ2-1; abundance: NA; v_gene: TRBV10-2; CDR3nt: TGCGCCAGTACCAAGCGGGGCCGGGGATACAATGAGCAGTTCTTC; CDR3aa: CASTKRGRGYNEQFF
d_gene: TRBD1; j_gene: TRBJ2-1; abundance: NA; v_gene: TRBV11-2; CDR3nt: TGTGCCAGCAGCTTAGTGTACAGGGGCGCCTACAATGAGCAGTTCTTC; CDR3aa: CASSLVYRGAYNEQFF
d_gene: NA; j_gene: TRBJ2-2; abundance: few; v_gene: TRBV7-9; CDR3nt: TGTGCCAGCAGTCCTGTAAGCCGGGAGCTGTTTTTT; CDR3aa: CASSPVSRELFF
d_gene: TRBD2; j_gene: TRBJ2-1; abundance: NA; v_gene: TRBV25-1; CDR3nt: TGTGCCAGCAGTGAACCGACGGGGGGGCCCAATGAGCAGTTCTTC; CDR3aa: CASSEPTGGPNEQFF
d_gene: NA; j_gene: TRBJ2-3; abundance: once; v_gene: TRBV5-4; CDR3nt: TGTGCCAGCAGCCATCACCCCGGGACTAGCACAGATACGCAGTATTTT; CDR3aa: CASSHHPGTSTDTQYF
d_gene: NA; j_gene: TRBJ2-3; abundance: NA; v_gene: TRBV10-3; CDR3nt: TGTGCCATCAAGGATAGGGGCACAGATACGCAGTATTTT; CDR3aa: CAIKDRGTDTQYF
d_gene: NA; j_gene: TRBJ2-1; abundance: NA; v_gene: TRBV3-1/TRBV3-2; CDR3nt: TGTGCCAGCAGCCAAGAACGGGCTGAGCAGTTCTTC; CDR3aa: CASSQERAEQFF
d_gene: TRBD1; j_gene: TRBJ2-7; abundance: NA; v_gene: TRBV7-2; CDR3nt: TGTGCCAGCCAGGGGGTCTCCTACGAGCAGTACTTC; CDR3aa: CASQGVSYEQYF
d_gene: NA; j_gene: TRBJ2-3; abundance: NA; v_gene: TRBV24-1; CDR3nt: TGTGCCACCAGTGATCACATGACTGGGATGGATACGCAGTATTTT; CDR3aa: CATSDHMTGMDTQYF
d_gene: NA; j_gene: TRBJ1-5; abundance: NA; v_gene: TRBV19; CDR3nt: TGTGCCAGTAGGGGAGGCAATCAGCCCCAGCATTTT; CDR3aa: CASRGGNQPQHF
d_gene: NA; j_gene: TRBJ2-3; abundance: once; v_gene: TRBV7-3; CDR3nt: TGTGCCAGCAGCCCCCGGACTGCCACAGATACGCAGTATTTT; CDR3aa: CASSPRTATDTQYF
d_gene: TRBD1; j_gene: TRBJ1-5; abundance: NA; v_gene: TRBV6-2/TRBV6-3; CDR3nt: TGTGCCAGCAGTCGAATTTCGGACAGGACCCATCAGCCCCAGCATTTT; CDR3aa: CASSRISDRTHQPQHF
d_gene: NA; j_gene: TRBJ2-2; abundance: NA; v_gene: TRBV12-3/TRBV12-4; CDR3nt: TGTGCCAGCAGTTGGAACACCGGGGAGCTGTTTTTT; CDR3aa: CASSWNTGELFF
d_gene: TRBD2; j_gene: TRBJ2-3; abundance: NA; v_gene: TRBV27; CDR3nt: TGTGCCAGCAACCTTAGCGGGAAGGGGACAGATACGCAGTATTTT; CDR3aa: CASNLSGKGTDTQYF
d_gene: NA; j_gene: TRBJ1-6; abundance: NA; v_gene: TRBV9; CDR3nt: TGTGCCAGCGGACTAGAAAATTCACCCCTCCACTTT; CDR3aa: CASGLENSPLHF
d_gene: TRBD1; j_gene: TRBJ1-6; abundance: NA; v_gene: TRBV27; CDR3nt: TGTGCCAGCAGTTTTCAGGACAGGGATTCACCCCTCCACTTT; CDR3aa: CASSFQDRDSPLHF
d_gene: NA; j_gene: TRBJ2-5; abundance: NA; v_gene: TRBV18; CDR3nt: TGTGCCAGCTCACCACCGGGCGTTGAGACCCAGTACTTC; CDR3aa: CASSPPGVETQYF
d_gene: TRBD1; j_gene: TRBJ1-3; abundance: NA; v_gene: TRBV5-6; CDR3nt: TGTGCCAGCAGCTGGGACAGGGGCCTGGTCAACACCATATATTTT; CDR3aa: CASSWDRGLVNTIYF
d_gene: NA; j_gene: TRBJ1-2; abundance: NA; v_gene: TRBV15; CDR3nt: TGTGCCACCAGCAGATCTCTCACAGAGAGCTATGGCTACACCTTC; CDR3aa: CATSRSLTESYGYTF
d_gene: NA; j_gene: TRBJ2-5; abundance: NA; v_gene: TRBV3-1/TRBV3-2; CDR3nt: TGTGCCAGCAGCCAAGCGGGGCAGGGCAGGGGACTGGCCCAGTACTTC; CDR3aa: CASSQAGQGRGLAQYF
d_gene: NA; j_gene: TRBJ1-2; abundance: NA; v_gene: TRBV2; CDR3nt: TGTGCCAGCAGTTCCGGGACGCTGGCTGGCTACACCTTC; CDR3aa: CASSSGTLAGYTF
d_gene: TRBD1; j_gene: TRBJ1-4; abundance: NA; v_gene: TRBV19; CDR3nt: TGTGCCAGTAGAAACGGACAGGGTGATGAAAAACTGTTTTTT; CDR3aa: CASRNGQGDEKLFF
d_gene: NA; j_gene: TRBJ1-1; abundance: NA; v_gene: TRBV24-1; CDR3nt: TGTGCCACCAGTGACCGTGAGAACACTGAAGCTTTCTTT; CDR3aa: CATSDRENTEAFF
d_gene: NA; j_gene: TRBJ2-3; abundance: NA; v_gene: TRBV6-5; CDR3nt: TGTGCCAGCAGTTACTCTCATACGCAGTATTTT; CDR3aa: CASSYSHTQYF
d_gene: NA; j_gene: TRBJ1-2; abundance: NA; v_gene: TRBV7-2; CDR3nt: TGTGCCAGCAGCTTAATGCCAGGGAAAGGCTACACCTTC; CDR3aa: CASSLMPGKGYTF
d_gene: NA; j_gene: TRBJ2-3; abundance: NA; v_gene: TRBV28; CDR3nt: TGTGCCAGCTACCCTGGCGGCGGGGTCACAGATACGCAGTATTTT; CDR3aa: CASYPGGGVTDTQYF
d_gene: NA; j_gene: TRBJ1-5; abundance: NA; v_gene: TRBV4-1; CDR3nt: TGCGCCAGCAGCCAGGGGGGTTATCAGCCCCAGCATTTT; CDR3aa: CASSQGGYQPQHF
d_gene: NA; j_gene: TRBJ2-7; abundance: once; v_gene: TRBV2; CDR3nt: TGTGCCAGCAGTGATCTTACAGGGTGGTACTCCTACGAGCAGTACTTC; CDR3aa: CASSDLTGWYSYEQYF
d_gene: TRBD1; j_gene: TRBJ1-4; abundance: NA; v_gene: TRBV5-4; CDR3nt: TGTGCCAGCAGCTTGGTTGGGCAGGGGGAAGAAAAACTGTTTTTT; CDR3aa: CASSLVGQGEEKLFF
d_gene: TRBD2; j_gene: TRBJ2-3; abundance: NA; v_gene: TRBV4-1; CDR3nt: TGCGCCAGCAGCCAAGTTAGCGGGGGGGCCACAGATACGCAGTATTTT; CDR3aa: CASSQVSGGATDTQYF
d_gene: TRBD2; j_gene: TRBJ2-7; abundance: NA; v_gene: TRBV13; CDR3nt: TGTGCCAGCAGCTCCTCCGGGGGGGCCGAAGAGCAGTACTTC; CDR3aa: CASSSSGGAEEQYF
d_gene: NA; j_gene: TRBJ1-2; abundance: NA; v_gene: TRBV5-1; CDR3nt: TGCGCCAGCAGCTGGGCCCCTGGACAGTTTAACTATGGCTACACCTTC; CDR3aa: CASSWAPGQFNYGYTF
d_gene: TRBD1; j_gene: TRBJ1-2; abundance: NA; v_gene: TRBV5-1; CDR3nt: TGCGCCAGCAGCTACGGGACAGGGACTAACTATGGCTACACCTTC; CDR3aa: CASSYGTGTNYGYTF
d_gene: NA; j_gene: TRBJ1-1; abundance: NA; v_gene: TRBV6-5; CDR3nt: TGTGCCAGCAGTTACAGGGGGGGGACTGAAGCTTTCTTT; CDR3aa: CASSYRGGTEAFF
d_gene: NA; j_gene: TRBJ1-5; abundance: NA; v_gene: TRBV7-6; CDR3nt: TGTGCCAGCAGCTTATCATTGGATCAGCCCCAGCATTTT; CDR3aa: CASSLSLDQPQHF
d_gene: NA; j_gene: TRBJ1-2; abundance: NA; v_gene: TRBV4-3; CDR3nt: TGCGCCAGCAGCCAAGATCTTCGGCCCTATGGCTACACCTTC; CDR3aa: CASSQDLRPYGYTF
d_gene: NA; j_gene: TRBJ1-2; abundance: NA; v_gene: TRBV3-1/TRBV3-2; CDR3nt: TGTGCCAGCAGCCAAGACAGGCTCAAAAACTATGGCTACACCTTC; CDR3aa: CASSQDRLKNYGYTF
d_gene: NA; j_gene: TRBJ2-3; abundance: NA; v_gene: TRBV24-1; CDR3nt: TGTGCCACCAGCGATTCTAGCACAGATACGCAGTATTTT; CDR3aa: CATSDSSTDTQYF